The next 7 T cell receptor beta chains were all read from a single sample in a study of blood T cell repertoires in COVID-19. Sequencing used immunoSEQ multiplex PCR; TCRdb keeps in-frame clones, though not all of them. The sample has 55,000 to 60,000 clones, about 70% seen once. The material sequenced was peripheral blood. Source of these receptors: a man aged 50 or older with active or convalescent COVID-19.

This clone was found a few times. The CDR3 here is CASSLTGDQPQHF. CDR3 nucleotides: TGTGCCAGCAGCCTCACAGGAGATCAGCCCCAGCATTTT. The chain combines TRBV5-5 with TRBJ1-5, with TRBD1 as a possible D gene (5 bases). V shed 4 bases and J shed 5 bases, with 10 bases lying between them. Germline V CDR1 and CDR2: SGHKS, YYEKEE (reference sequence). The CDR3 is 13 residues long.

V is TRBV19 and J is TRBJ2-7; 7 positions match TRBD1. The ends lost 8 bases at V and 2 bases at J; junction bases unmatched: 12. Germline CDR1 LNHDA, CDR2 SQIVND (reference sequence). There are 15 residues in the CDR3. The CDR3: CASSQSDRTTYEQYF. As DNA, the CDR3 is TGTGCCAGTTCTCAGTCGGACAGGACAACCTACGAGCAGTACTTC.

This clone was counted only a few times. This rearrangement joins TRBV5-4 to TRBJ2-5; 10 bases match TRBD1. V shed 0 bases and J 3 bases; nucleotides not matched to a gene: 5. Per the germline V gene, CDR1 is SGHNT and CDR2 is YYREEE (reference sequence). This CDR3 has 16 amino acids. The CDR3 spells CASSLARTGGKETQYF. DNA for the CDR3: TGTGCCAGCAGCTTGGCCCGGACAGGGGGAAAAGAGACCCAGTACTTC.

This chain uses TRBV11-2 with TRBJ2-5; D uncertain. The germline V gene encodes CDR1 SGHAT and CDR2 FQNNGV. Deletions cut 5 bases from V and 5 bases from J, with 9 bases between. The CDR3 is made up of 12 amino acids. The CDR3 reads CASSTARETQYF. The CDR3 nucleotides read TGTGCCAGCAGCACCGCCCGGGAGACCCAGTACTTC. Full variable domain (missing parts from reference TRBV11-2 and TRBJ2-5): EAGVAQSPRYKIIEKRQSVAFWCNPISGHATLYWYQQILGQGPKLLIQFQNNGVVDDSQLPKDRFSAERLKGVDSTLKIQPAKLEDSAVYLCASSTARETQYFGPGTRLLVL.

This clone was counted at least ten times. The chain is built from TRBV5-6 and TRBJ1-2, with a possible D match to TRBD1 (5 bases). The CDR3 loop spans 15 amino acids. From germline, CDR1 is SGHDT and CDR2 YYEEEE. V gave up 3 bases and J gave up 3 bases, with 15 bases separating them. The CDR3 coding sequence is TGTGCCAGCAGCTCGATCGACAGTTACGACTATGGCTACACCTTC. Its translation: CASSSIDSYDYGYTF.

The chain recombines TRBV13 with TRBJ2-7; tentative D call: TRBD2 (6 bases). Trimming pared 8 bases from V and 2 bases from J, leaving 16 bases between. Germline assignment: CDR1 PRHDT and CDR2 FYEKMQ (reference sequence). The CDR3 spans 14 residues. For the CDR3, the DNA is TGTGCCAGCTCCCAGGTGCGGGGAGCCTACGAGCAGTACTTC. Protein product: CASSQVRGAYEQYF.

CDR3 sequence reads: CASIRKSGSTDTQYF. The CDR3 DNA is TGTGCCAGCATTCGAAAAAGCGGCTCCACAGATACGCAGTATTTT. V and J are TRBV2 and TRBJ2-3, with TRBD2 as a possible D gene (5 bases). V was clipped by 7 bases and J by 2 bases, with 16 bases between them. Germline assignment: CDR1 SNHLY and CDR2 FYNNEI. This CDR3 spans 15 amino acids.